The next 14 T cell receptor beta chains were all read from a single sample in a study of high-grade serous ovarian cancer treatment subgroups. The protocol was immunoSEQ multiplex PCR, while the TCRdb copy is restricted to in-frame clones and leaves out a portion. The sample carries more than 2,500 clones, over 75% recorded once. Tumor samples were taken before definitive surgery or chemotherapy. Sequencing was carried out using tumor tissue. These receptors all come from a human donor with high-grade serous ovarian cancer.

This chain joins TRBV5-5 and TRBJ2-7; 7 nucleotides match TRBD2. Germline CDR1 and CDR2: SGHKS and YYEKEE (reference sequence). This CDR3 comprises 13 residues. The V segment lost 6 bases and the J segment 1 base; nucleotides outside the gene matches: 4. CDR3 in amino acids: CASTPGGSYEQYF. The CDR3, as DNA: TGTGCCAGCACCCCCGGGGGGTCCTACGAGCAGTACTTC.

This clone was seen a few times. This chain links TRBV4-2 with TRBJ1-2, with 8 bases identical to TRBD1. The junction had 6 bases not matched to a gene; V was cut back by 6 bases and J by 3 bases. This CDR3 spans 14 amino acids. From germline, CDR1 is LGHNA and CDR2 YNFKEQ. DNA of the CDR3: TGTGCCAGCAGGTTACAGGGGGTTGACTATGGCTACACCTTC. It specifies CASRLQGVDYGYTF.

This chain joins TRBV7-6 and TRBJ2-1; no definite D call. This CDR3 contains 13 residues. V shed 3 bases and J shed 3 bases, with 6 bases lying between them. Germline values: CDR1 SGHVS, CDR2 FNYEAQ. CDR3 sequence (DNA): TGTGCCAGCAGCTTGCTAGACTACAATGAGCAGTTCTTC. It translates to CASSLLDYNEQFF.

CDR3 coding DNA: TGTGCCTGGAGTCTCCCTACAGGATACGAGCAGTACTTC. Translated: CAWSLPTGYEQYF. J is TRBJ2-7 and V is TRBV30, with D perhaps TRBD1 (5 bases). CDR1 GTSNPN and CDR2 SVGIG come from the germline V gene (reference sequence). The CDR3 has 13 residues. The ends were cut back, 2 bases at V and 4 bases at J, with 12 bases in the middle.

The chain uses TRBV15 and TRBJ2-5; the D gene is possibly TRBD2 (5 bases). The CDR3 loop spans 15 amino acids. CDR1 and CDR2 from the germline V gene are LNHNV and YYDKDF (reference sequence). V was clipped by 1 base and J by 4 bases, with 13 bases between them. CDR3 in amino acids: CATSRASEGAETQYF. CDR3 coding DNA: TGTGCCACCAGCAGAGCGAGCGAGGGAGCAGAGACCCAGTACTTC.

This clone occurred a few times. V and J are TRBV5-6 and TRBJ1-5; 12 bases align to TRBD1. This CDR3 has 15 amino acids. J gave up 7 bases and V 4 bases, and 6 bases lay outside the gene matches. Germline loops: CDR1 SGHDT, CDR2 YYEEEE. The DNA for the CDR3 is TGTGCCAGCAGCCGGGACAGGGGGCAAGGACAGCCCCAGCATTTT. Translating it yields CASSRDRGQGQPQHF.

The rearrangement joins TRBV6-5 to TRBJ2-2, with D hard to call. The CDR3 is 15 residues long. Per the germline V gene, CDR1 is MNHEY and CDR2 is SVGAGI. With 2 bases removed from V and 2 bases from J, the gap between germline ends came to 9 bases. The CDR3 nucleotides are TGTGCCAGCAGTTACGTTTCGGACAACACCGGGGAGCTGTTTTTT. Translation: CASSYVSDNTGELFF.

This clone appeared a few times. The J gene is TRBJ2-5, the V gene TRBV5-1; D gene uncertain. V lost 0 bases, J lost 0 bases, and 3 bases lay in between. The CDR3 is 13 amino acids. Per germline, CDR1 SGHRS and CDR2 YFSETQ. The DNA for the CDR3 is TGCGCCAGCAGCTTGGACAACCAAGAGACCCAGTACTTC. Protein sequence: CASSLDNQETQYF.

Note on this clone: An end of the junction differs from the germline gene, which may be a read error. This sequence joins TRBV6-5 and TRBJ1-5; possible D gene TRBD1, 5 bases. Germline V lookup: CDR1 MNHEY, CDR2 SVGAGI. The CDR3 is 14 residues long. DNA of the CDR3: TGTGCCATCAGTGAGCTGGGGGTAAATCAGCCCCAGCATTTT. It encodes CAISELGVNQPQHF.

V is TRBV9 and J is TRBJ2-5; a possible D gene is TRBD1 (5 bases). The CDR3 extends over 15 amino acids. The V end was cut by 0 bases, the J end by 5 bases, with 14 bases between. Germline V lookup: CDR1 SGDLS, CDR2 YYNGEE. The CDR3 loop reads CASSVAGSGRETQYF. In DNA form, the CDR3 reads TGTGCCAGCAGCGTAGCAGGGTCAGGCCGCGAGACCCAGTACTTC.

J is TRBJ2-1 and V is TRBV14; D uncertain. Deletions cut 4 bases from V and 9 bases from J, with 13 bases between. This CDR3 is built from 13 residues. Looked up from germline, CDR1 is SGHDN and CDR2 is FVKESK. CDR3 coding DNA: TGTGCCAGCAGCCCCGCCAGTATTATTGAGCAGTTCTTC. Translating it yields CASSPASIIEQFF.

The V call is TRBV7-2, the J call TRBJ2-1; 7 bases match TRBD1. The J segment lost 0 bases and the V segment lost 5 bases, leaving 4 bases of the junction unmatched. In germline, CDR1 is SGHTA, CDR2 FQGNSA. The CDR3 sequence is 15 residues long. CDR3 DNA: TGTGCCAGCAGCCCGTGGACAGGCTCCTACAATGAGCAGTTCTTC. Translating gives CASSPWTGSYNEQFF.

The rearrangement links TRBV30 to TRBJ2-1, with D perhaps matching TRBD1 (6 bases). The CDR3 has 12 amino acids. V lost 5 bases, J lost 7 bases, and 12 bases lay in between. CDR1 is GTSNPN and CDR2 is SVGIG in the germline V gene (reference sequence). Here the CDR3 reads CAWGGLGNEQFF. CDR3 bases: TGTGCCTGGGGGGGCCTGGGGAATGAGCAGTTCTTC. Drawing the rest from reference TRBV30 and TRBJ2-1, the complete variable domain is SQTIHQWPATLVQPVGSPLSLECTVEGTSNPNLYWYRQAAGRGLQLLFYSVGIGQISSEVPQNLSASRPQDRQFILSSKKLLLSDSGFYLCAWGGLGNEQFFGPGTRLTVL.

The chain uses TRBV5-1 and TRBJ1-2; unclear D gene. This CDR3 is 12 amino acids long. V lost 5 bases and J lost 8, with 13 bases in between. Germline V gene sequence: CDR1 SGHRS, CDR2 YFSETQ. This CDR3 reads CASSRDTVGYTF. The CDR3 nucleotides read TGCGCCAGCAGTAGAGATACGGTAGGCTACACCTTC.